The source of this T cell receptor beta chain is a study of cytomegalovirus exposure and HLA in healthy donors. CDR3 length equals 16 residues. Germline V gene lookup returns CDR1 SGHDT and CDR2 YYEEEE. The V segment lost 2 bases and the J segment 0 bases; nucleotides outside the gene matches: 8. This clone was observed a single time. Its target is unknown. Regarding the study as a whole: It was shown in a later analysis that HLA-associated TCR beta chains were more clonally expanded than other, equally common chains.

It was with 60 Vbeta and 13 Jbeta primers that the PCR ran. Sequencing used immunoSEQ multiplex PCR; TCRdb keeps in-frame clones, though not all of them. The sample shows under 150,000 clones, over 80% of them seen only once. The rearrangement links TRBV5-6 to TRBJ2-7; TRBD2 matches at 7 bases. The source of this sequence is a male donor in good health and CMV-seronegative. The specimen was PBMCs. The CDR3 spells CASSFPGGGSSYEQYF. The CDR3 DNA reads TGTGCCAGCAGCTTCCCTGGCGGGGGTAGCTCCTACGAGCAGTACTTC. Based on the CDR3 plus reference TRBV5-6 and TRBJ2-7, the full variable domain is DAGVTQSPTHLIKTRGQQVTLRCSPKSGHDTVSWYQQALGQGPQFIFQYYEEEERQRGNFPDRFSGHQFPNYSSELNVNALLLGDSALYLCASSFPGGGSSYEQYFGPGTRLTVT.